The entry below gives a single T cell receptor (beta chain) sequence along with its context. Its specificity is not known. Trimming took 4 bases from V and 4 from J, leaving 20 bases between them. This CDR3 comprises 16 residues. Germline CDR1 and CDR2: SGHTA and FQGNSA. The sample belongs to a study of beta chain features in type 1 diabetes. Study findings and constraints: Shorter TCRB CDR3s, moderately but significantly so, marked every one of the four CD4+ subsets in Type 1 diabetes patients.

TCRB transcripts that were expressed got sequenced, as all of the isolated RNA had been reverse transcribed. The table came from immunoSEQ multiplex PCR; TCRdb's copy has only in-frame clones and leaves some out. The table records 600,000 to 750,000 clones, roughly 12% of them present only once. Sequenced sample: naive CD4+ T cells from blood. The clonotype comes from a man under 40 with type 1 diabetes. The rearrangement uses TRBV7-2 and TRBJ2-7, with unresolved D. This chain's CDR3 is CASSSRPLPEKYEQYF. DNA of the CDR3: TGTGCCAGCAGCTCCCGGCCCCTTCCCGAGAAATACGAGCAGTACTTC.